The clone carrying this TCR beta chain appeared many times. Its specificity is unknown. Unique molecular identifiers were used to barcode this TCRbeta library. TCRdb ran MiXCR on the PCR reads and lists one entry per CDR3 protein. The data show 280,000 or so distinct CDR3 sequences, 9.5% to 13% seen once. The CDR3 runs 12 residues. Looked up from germline, CDR1 is WSHSY and CDR2 is SAAADI. V lost 4 bases, J lost 7 bases, and 11 bases lay in between. These data belong to a study of T-cell reconstitution after alpha-beta-depleted transplantation in children. Findings and caveats of the study: TCRbeta diversity was high at day 60 in some patients (a result of surviving recipient T cells and thymic progenitors). As was reported, about two months after transplant, alpha-beta T cells came from several hundred expanded graft clones.

The clonotype was recovered from a male patient aged 2-9 years who had a stem cell transplant for chronic granulomatous disease, so the T cells may come from the graft donor. J is TRBJ2-7 and V is TRBV10-2; D is possibly TRBD1 or TRBD2 (5 bases each). The material was peripheral blood, obtained 180 days after TCRalphabeta/CD19-depleted stem cell transplant. The CDR3 nucleotides read TGCGCCAGCAGTGTTGGGGGTGGAGAGCAGTACTTC. This codes for CASSVGGGEQYF.